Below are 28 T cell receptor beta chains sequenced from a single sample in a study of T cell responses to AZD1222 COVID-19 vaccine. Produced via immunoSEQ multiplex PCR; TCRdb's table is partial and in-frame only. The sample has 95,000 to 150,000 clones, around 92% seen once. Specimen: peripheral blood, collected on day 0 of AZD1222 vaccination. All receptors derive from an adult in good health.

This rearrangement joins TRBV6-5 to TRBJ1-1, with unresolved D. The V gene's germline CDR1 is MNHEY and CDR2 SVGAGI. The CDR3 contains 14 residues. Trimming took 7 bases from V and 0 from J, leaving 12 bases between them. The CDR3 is CASTPRLMNTEAFF. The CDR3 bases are TGTGCCAGCACCCCCCGGCTCATGAACACTGAAGCTTTCTTT.

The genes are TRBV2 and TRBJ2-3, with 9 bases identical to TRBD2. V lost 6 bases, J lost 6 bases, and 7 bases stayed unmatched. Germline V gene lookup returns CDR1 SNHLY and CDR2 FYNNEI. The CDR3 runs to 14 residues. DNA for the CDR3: TGTGCCAGCAGGCTAACTAGCGGGCCCGATACGCAGTATTTT. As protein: CASRLTSGPDTQYF.

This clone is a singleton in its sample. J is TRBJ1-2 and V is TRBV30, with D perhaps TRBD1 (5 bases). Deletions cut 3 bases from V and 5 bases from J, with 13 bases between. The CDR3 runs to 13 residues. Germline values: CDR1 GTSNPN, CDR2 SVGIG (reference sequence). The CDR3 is CAWRLGGRYGYTF. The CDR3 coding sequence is TGTGCCTGGAGGCTGGGGGGTCGGTATGGCTACACCTTC.

CDR3 sequence reads: CASSQGGLRGWPGNTIYF. In nucleotides, the CDR3 is TGCGCCAGCAGCCAAGGTGGATTACGGGGATGGCCTGGAAACACCATATATTTT. The V call is TRBV4-1, the J call TRBJ1-3; D unclear. The CDR3 extends over 18 amino acids. V shed 1 base and J shed 2 bases, with 18 bases lying between them. Germline CDR1 and CDR2: MGHRA and YSYEKL.

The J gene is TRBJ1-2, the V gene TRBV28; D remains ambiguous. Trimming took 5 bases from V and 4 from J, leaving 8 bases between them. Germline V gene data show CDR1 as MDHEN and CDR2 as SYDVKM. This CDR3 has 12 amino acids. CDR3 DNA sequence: TGTGCCAGCAGTAGGGCTGGCTATGGCTACACCTTC. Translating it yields CASSRAGYGYTF.

The DNA for the CDR3 is TGTGCCAGCAGCGTCGGGACTAGCCAATACAATGAGCAGTTCTTC. Translating it yields CASSVGTSQYNEQFF. This chain uses TRBV9 with TRBJ2-1, with 9 bases lining up with TRBD2. J was trimmed by 4 bases and V by 2 bases; bases with no gene match: 4. This CDR3 region has 15 residues. Germline values: CDR1 SGDLS, CDR2 YYNGEE.

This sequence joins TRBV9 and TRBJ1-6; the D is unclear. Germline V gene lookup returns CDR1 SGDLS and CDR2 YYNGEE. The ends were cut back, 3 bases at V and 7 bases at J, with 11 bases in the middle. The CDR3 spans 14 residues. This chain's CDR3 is CASSEDGYNSPLHF. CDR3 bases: TGTGCCAGCAGCGAGGACGGGTACAATTCACCCCTCCACTTT. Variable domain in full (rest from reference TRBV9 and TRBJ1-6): DSGVTQTPKHLITATGQRVTLRCSPRSGDLSVYWYQQSLDQGLQFLIQYYNGEERAKGNILERFSAQQFPDLHSELNLSSLELGDSALYFCASSEDGYNSPLHFGNGTRLTVT.

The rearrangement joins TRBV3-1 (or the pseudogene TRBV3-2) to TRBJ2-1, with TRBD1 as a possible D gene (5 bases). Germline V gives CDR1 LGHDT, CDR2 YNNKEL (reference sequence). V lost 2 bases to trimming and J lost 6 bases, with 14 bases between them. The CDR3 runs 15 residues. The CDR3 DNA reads TGTGCCAGCAGCCAAAGGGGCTCGGGTGGCAATGAGCAGTTCTTC. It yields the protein CASSQRGSGGNEQFF.

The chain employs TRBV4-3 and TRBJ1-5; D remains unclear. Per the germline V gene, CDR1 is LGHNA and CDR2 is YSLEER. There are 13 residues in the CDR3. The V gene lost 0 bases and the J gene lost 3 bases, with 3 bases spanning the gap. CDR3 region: CASSQEVNQPQHF. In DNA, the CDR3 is TGCGCCAGCAGCCAAGAAGTCAATCAGCCCCAGCATTTT.

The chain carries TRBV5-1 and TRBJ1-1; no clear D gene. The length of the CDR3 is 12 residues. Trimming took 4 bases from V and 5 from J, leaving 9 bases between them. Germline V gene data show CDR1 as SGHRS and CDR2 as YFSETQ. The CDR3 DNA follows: TGCGCCAGCAGCATGAGTCAGACTGAAGCTTTCTTT. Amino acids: CASSMSQTEAFF.

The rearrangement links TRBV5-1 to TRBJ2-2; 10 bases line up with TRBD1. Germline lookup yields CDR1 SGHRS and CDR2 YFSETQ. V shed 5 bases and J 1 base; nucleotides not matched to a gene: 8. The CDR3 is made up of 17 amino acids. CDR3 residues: CASSYTRTGGNTGELFF. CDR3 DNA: TGCGCCAGCAGTTATACCCGGACAGGGGGGAACACCGGGGAGCTGTTTTTT. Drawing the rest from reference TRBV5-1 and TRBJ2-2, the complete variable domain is KAGVTQTPRYLIKTRGQQVTLSCSPISGHRSVSWYQQTPGQGLQFLFEYFSETQRNKGNFPGRFSGRQFSNSRSEMNVSTLELGDSALYLCASSYTRTGGNTGELFFGEGSRLTVL.

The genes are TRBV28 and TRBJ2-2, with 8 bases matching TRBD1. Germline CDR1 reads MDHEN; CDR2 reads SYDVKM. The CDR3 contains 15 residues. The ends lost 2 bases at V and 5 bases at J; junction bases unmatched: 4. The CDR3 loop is CASSLRTGSTGELFF. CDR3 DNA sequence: TGTGCCAGCAGTTTAAGGACAGGGAGTACCGGGGAGCTGTTTTTT.

The CDR3, as DNA: TGTGCCAGCAGTTTAGCAGGGACTGGAAACACCATATATTTT. Its protein is CASSLAGTGNTIYF. V and J are TRBV6-5 and TRBJ1-3, with D perhaps TRBD1 (5 bases). Per the germline V gene, CDR1 is MNHEY and CDR2 is SVGAGI. The CDR3 spans 14 residues. V shed 4 bases and J shed 2 bases, with 9 bases lying between them.

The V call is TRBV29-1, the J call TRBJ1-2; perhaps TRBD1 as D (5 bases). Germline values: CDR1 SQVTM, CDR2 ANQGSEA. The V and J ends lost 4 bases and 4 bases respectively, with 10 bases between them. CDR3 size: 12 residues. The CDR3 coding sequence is TGCAGCGTTGTTAGCAGGGCCTATGGCTACACCTTC. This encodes CSVVSRAYGYTF.

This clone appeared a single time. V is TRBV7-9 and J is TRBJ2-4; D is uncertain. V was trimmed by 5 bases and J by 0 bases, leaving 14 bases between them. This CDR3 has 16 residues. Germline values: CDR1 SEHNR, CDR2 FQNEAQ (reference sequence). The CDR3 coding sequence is TGTGCCAGCAGCCCGAAGGTTTACGAAGCCAAAAACATTCAGTACTTC. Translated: CASSPKVYEAKNIQYF.

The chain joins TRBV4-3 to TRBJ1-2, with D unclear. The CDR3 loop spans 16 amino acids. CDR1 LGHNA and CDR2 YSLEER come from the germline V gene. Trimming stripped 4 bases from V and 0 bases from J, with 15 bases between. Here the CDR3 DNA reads TGCGCCAGCAGCCCGATGCAGGCCATCACTAACTATGGCTACACCTTC. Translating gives CASSPMQAITNYGYTF.

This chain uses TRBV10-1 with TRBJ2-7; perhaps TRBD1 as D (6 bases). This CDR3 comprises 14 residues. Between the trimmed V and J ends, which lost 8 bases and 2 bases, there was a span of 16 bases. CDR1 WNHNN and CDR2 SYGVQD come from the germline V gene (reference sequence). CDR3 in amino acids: CASGTGTRAYEQYF. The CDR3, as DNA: TGCGCCAGCGGAACCGGGACAAGGGCCTACGAGCAGTACTTC.

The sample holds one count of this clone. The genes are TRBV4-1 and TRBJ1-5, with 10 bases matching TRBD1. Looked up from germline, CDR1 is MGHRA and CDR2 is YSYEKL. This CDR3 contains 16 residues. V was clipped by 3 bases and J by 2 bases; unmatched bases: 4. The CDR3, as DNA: TGCGCCAGCAGCCACCCGGACAGGGGGGGCAATCAGCCCCAGCATTTT. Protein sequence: CASSHPDRGGNQPQHF.

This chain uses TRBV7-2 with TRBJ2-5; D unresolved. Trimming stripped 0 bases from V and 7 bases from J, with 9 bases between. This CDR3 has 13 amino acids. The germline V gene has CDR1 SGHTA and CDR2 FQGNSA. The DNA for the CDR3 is TGTGCCAGCAGCTTAGCAGTAGAAGGGACCCAGTACTTC. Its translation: CASSLAVEGTQYF.

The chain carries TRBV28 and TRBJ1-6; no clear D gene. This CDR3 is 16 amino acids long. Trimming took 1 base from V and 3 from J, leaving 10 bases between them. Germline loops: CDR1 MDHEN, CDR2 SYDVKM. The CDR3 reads CASSLYEPIYNSPLHF. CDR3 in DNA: TGTGCCAGCAGTTTATATGAACCGATCTATAATTCACCCCTCCACTTT. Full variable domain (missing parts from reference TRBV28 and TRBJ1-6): DVKVTQSSRYLVKRTGEKVFLECVQDMDHENMFWYRQDPGLGLRLIYFSYDVKMKEKGDIPEGYSVSREKKERFSLILESASTNQTSMYLCASSLYEPIYNSPLHFGNGTRLTVT.

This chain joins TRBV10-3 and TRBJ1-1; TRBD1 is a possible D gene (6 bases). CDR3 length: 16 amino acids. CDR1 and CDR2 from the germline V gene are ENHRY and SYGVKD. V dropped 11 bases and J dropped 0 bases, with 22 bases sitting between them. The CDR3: CASSRSGGRLNTEAFF. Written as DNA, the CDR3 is TGTGCCTCCTCCAGGTCGGGGGGGCGATTGAACACTGAAGCTTTCTTT.

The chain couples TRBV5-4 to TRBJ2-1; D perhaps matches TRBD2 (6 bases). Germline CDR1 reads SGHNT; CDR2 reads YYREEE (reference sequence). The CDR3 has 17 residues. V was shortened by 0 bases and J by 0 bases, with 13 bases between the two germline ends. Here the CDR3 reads CASSLVGSGFSYNEQFF. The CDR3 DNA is TGTGCCAGCAGCTTGGTGGGTAGCGGCTTCTCCTACAATGAGCAGTTCTTC. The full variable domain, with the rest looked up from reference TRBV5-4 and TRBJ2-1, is ETGVTQSPTHLIKTRGQQVTLRCSSQSGHNTVSWYQQALGQGPQFIFQYYREEENGRGNFPPRFSGLQFPNYSSELNVNALELDDSALYLCASSLVGSGFSYNEQFFGPGTRLTVL.

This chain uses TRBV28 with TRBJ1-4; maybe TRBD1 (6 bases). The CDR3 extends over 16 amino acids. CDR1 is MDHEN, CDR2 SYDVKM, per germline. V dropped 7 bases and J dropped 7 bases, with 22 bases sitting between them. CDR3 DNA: TGTGCCAGCACCAAACCCCCAGGGGCAGATGGTGAAAAACTGTTTTTT. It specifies CASTKPPGADGEKLFF. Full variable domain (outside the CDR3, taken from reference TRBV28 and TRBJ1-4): DVKVTQSSRYLVKRTGEKVFLECVQDMDHENMFWYRQDPGLGLRLIYFSYDVKMKEKGDIPEGYSVSREKKERFSLILESASTNQTSMYLCASTKPPGADGEKLFFGSGTQLSVL.

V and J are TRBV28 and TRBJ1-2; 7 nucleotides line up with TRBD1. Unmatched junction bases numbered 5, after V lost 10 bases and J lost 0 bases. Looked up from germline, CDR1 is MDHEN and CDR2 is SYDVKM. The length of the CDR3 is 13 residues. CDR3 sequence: CANRDRTNYGYTF. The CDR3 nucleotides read TGTGCCAACCGGGACAGAACTAACTATGGCTACACCTTC.

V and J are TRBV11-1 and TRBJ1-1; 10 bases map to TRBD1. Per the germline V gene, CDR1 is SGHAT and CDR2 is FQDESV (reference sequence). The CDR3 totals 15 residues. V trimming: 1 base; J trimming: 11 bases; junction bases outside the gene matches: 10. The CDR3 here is CASSLVTGGAERAFF. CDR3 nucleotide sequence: TGTGCCAGCAGCTTAGTGACAGGGGGCGCAGAGCGCGCTTTCTTT.

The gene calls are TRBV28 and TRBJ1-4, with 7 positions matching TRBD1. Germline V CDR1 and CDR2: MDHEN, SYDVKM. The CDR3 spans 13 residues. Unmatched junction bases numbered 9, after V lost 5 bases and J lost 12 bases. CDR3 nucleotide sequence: TGTGCCAGCAGTGGAGGGGGCGGAGAGGAACTGTTTTTT. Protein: CASSGGGGEELFF.

The CDR3, as DNA: TGTGCCACCAGCGCCCGAGGACAGGGAGACTATGGCTACACCTTC. The encoded protein is CATSARGQGDYGYTF. The chain combines TRBV15 with TRBJ1-2, with 8 bases lining up with TRBD1. Looked up from germline, CDR1 is LNHNV and CDR2 is YYDKDF (reference sequence). Losses at the gene ends were 5 bases for V and 3 bases for J; bases not matched to a gene: 8. The CDR3 totals 15 residues.

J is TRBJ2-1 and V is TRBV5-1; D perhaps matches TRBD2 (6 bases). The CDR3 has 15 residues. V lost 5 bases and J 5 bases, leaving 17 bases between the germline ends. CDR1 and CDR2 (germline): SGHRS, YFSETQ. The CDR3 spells CASSGLGRDDNEQFF. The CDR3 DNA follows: TGCGCCAGCAGTGGGTTAGGGCGGGACGACAATGAGCAGTTCTTC.